The 26 T cell receptor beta chains listed next were all sequenced from one sample in a study of shared clonotypes between healthy human individuals. Terminally differentiated effector memory CD45RA+ cells were left out of the naive CD8 fraction, which was CD45RO-negative and positively selected for CCR7. Profiling relied on immunoSEQ multiplex PCR, and the TCRdb table lists in-frame clones only, not all of them. The sample lists about 2.1 million clones, 90% to 95% occurring once. What was sequenced was naive CD8+ T cells from PBMCs. These receptor sequences come from a man in his late teens or twenties in good health. Some clones in this sample may be carry-over from other donors' samples.

The chain recombines TRBV9 with TRBJ2-5; 14 nucleotides agree with TRBD2. CDR3 length equals 15 residues. The germline V gene encodes CDR1 SGDLS and CDR2 YYNGEE. With V trimmed by 2 bases and J by 5 bases, 2 bases remained unmatched. CDR3 sequence: CASSVTSGRAETQYF. The CDR3 DNA reads as TGTGCCAGCAGCGTGACTAGCGGGAGGGCGGAGACCCAGTACTTC.

The chain is built from TRBV28 and TRBJ2-1; D may be TRBD2 (6 bases). Germline-derived CDR1 and CDR2 are MDHEN and SYDVKM. Trimming stripped 4 bases from V and 0 bases from J, with 16 bases between. The length of the CDR3 is 17 residues. The CDR3 nucleotides read TGTGCCAGCAGTTCCCCCAGGTTAGCGGCCTCCTACAATGAGCAGTTCTTC. Encoded protein: CASSSPRLAASYNEQFF.

This clone was recorded only once. The chain recombines TRBV7-9 with TRBJ2-7; the match to TRBD1 covers 7 bases. This CDR3 is 16 amino acids long. Per the germline V gene, CDR1 is SEHNR and CDR2 is FQNEAQ (reference sequence). Germline trimming cut 5 bases from V and 2 bases from J; bases unmatched to any gene: 12. The CDR3, as DNA: TGTGCCAGCAGCCAATCCGACAGGGCCTTCACCTACGAGCAGTACTTC. As protein: CASSQSDRAFTYEQYF. Filled out from reference TRBV7-9 and TRBJ2-7, the complete variable domain reads DTGVSQNPRHKITKRGQNVTFRCDPISEHNRLYWYRQTLGQGPEFLTYFQNEAQLEKSRLLSDRFSAERPKGSFSTLEIQRTEQGDSAMYLCASSQSDRAFTYEQYFGPGTRLTVT.

The count of this clone is one. The chain is built from TRBV5-6 and TRBJ1-1, with TRBD1 identical over 10 bases. The CDR3 extends over 14 amino acids. V trimming: 3 bases; J trimming: 4 bases; junction bases outside the gene matches: 3. Germline V gene data show CDR1 as SGHDT and CDR2 as YYEEEE. CDR3 sequence (DNA): TGTGCCAGCAGCTCCGGGACAGGGGCCACTGAAGCTTTCTTT. This translates into CASSSGTGATEAFF.

This clone was counted once. This chain connects TRBV4-1 to TRBJ2-5; D unclear. The V gene's germline CDR1 is MGHRA and CDR2 YSYEKL. V shed 0 bases and J shed 1 base, with 12 bases lying between them. CDR3 length equals 16 residues. This CDR3 is CASSQEYRQFQETQYF. CDR3 in DNA: TGCGCCAGCAGCCAAGAGTATCGGCAGTTCCAAGAGACCCAGTACTTC.

The V and J genes are TRBV13 and TRBJ2-1, with TRBD2 matching 10 bases. Per the germline V gene, CDR1 is PRHDT and CDR2 is FYEKMQ (reference sequence). Trimming took 1 base from V and 8 from J; bases not matched to a gene: 5. The CDR3 is 15 amino acids. The CDR3 spells CASSLASSGSDEQFF. The CDR3 DNA reads TGTGCCAGCAGCTTAGCATCTAGCGGGAGCGATGAGCAGTTCTTC.

The genes are TRBV28 and TRBJ2-1; the match to TRBD1 covers 7 bases. Germline-derived CDR1 and CDR2 are MDHEN and SYDVKM. After removal of 2 bases from V and 7 bases from J, the junction contained 20 bases not matched to a gene. This CDR3 contains 19 residues. The CDR3 loop is CASSLPTRGQVLPRNEQFF. The CDR3 DNA reads TGTGCCAGCAGTTTACCTACGCGTGGACAGGTTCTACCAAGGAATGAGCAGTTCTTC. Variable domain in full (rest from reference TRBV28 and TRBJ2-1): DVKVTQSSRYLVKRTGEKVFLECVQDMDHENMFWYRQDPGLGLRLIYFSYDVKMKEKGDIPEGYSVSREKKERFSLILESASTNQTSMYLCASSLPTRGQVLPRNEQFFGPGTRLTVL.

This chain uses TRBV27 with TRBJ2-3; 10 nucleotides agree with TRBD2. CDR3 length: 16 amino acids. Germline V CDR1 and CDR2: MNHEY, SMNVEV (reference sequence). The J segment lost 1 base and the V segment lost 6 bases, leaving 7 bases of the junction unmatched. The CDR3 DNA reads as TGTGCCAGCAGCTGGACCCTAGCGGGAGGCACAGATACGCAGTATTTT. It translates to CASSWTLAGGTDTQYF.

The gene calls are TRBV28 and TRBJ1-5; D is unclear. This CDR3 spans 15 amino acids. V was trimmed by 6 bases and J by 0 bases, leaving 12 bases between them. Germline loops: CDR1 MDHEN, CDR2 SYDVKM. As DNA, the CDR3 is TGTGCCAGCAGCTTGACATTGATTAGCAATCAGCCCCAGCATTTT. It yields the protein CASSLTLISNQPQHF.

This chain links TRBV13 with TRBJ2-7; D gene uncertain. Between the trimmed V and J ends, which lost 1 base and 6 bases, there was a span of 10 bases. The CDR3 runs 13 residues. Germline V gene lookup returns CDR1 PRHDT and CDR2 FYEKMQ (reference sequence). For the CDR3, the DNA is TGTGCCAGCAGCTTAGAGTCGGGCGCCGAGCAGTACTTC. It encodes CASSLESGAEQYF.

The chain joins TRBV27 to TRBJ1-4; possibly TRBD1 for D (5 bases). The germline V and J ends were trimmed by 5 bases and 7 bases, with 11 bases remaining between them. Per the germline V gene, CDR1 is MNHEY and CDR2 is SMNVEV (reference sequence). This CDR3 is built from 13 residues. CDR3 region: CASSPGRGEKLFF. The CDR3 coding sequence is TGTGCCAGCAGTCCAGGGAGGGGTGAAAAACTGTTTTTT.

V is TRBV27 and J is TRBJ2-3; 9 bases are shared with TRBD2. The CDR3 is 16 amino acids. V was pared by 5 bases and J by 4 bases, with 10 bases of the junction left unmatched. Germline CDR1 is MNHEY and CDR2 is SMNVEV (reference sequence). The CDR3 DNA sequence: TGTGCCAGCAGTACCTTAGCGGGAGAAGTACCAGATACGCAGTATTTT. This translates into CASSTLAGEVPDTQYF.

V is TRBV7-9 and J is TRBJ2-7, with no clear D. Germline CDR1 reads SEHNR; CDR2 reads FQNEAQ (reference sequence). The CDR3 runs 14 residues. V was trimmed by 0 bases and J by 5 bases, leaving 11 bases between them. CDR3 bases: TGTGCCAGCAGCTTAGCGGTGGCATTCCACGAGCAGTACTTC. Translated: CASSLAVAFHEQYF.

In its sample, this clone was seen once. The chain is built from TRBV7-6 and TRBJ2-1; D may be TRBD2 (6 bases). Trimming took 4 bases from V and 5 from J, leaving 15 bases between them. Germline CDR1 and CDR2: SGHVS and FNYEAQ. CDR3 size: 15 residues. CDR3 nucleotide sequence: TGTGCCAGCAGCTCCCGGTTAGCGGATCACAATGAGCAGTTCTTC. Encoded protein: CASSSRLADHNEQFF.

As concerns this clone: At one boundary the junction diverges from the germline segment, which might be a read error. The J gene is TRBJ2-7, the V gene TRBV28; perhaps TRBD1 as D (7 bases). CDR3 length equals 16 residues. Germline values: CDR1 MDHEN, CDR2 SYDVKM. The CDR3 loop is CASSHILGGGSHEQYF. The CDR3, as DNA: TGTGCCAGCAGCCACATCCTAGGAGGGGGCTCCCACGAGCAGTACTTC. Supplemented by reference TRBV28 and TRBJ2-7, the full variable domain reads DVKVTQSSRYLVKRTGEKVFLECVQDMDHENMFWYRQDPGLGLRLIYFSYDVKMKEKGDIPEGYSVSREKKERFSLILESASTNQTSMYLCASSHILGGGSHEQYFGPGTRLTVT.

This clone was picked up one time. The chain joins TRBV28 to TRBJ2-2; D uncertain. The CDR3 has 16 residues. Per germline, CDR1 MDHEN and CDR2 SYDVKM. Trimming took off 5 bases at V and 7 bases at J, with 20 bases between the two ends. For the CDR3, the DNA is TGTGCCAGCAGTAACCGGGCCTCCTATGTTGGCGGGGAGCTGTTTTTT. The encoded protein is CASSNRASYVGGELFF.

The V call is TRBV7-6, the J call TRBJ2-7; a weak D match, TRBD1 (5 bases). The germline V gene encodes CDR1 SGHVS and CDR2 FNYEAQ. The V and J ends lost 6 bases and 4 bases respectively, with 19 bases between them. This CDR3 spans 15 amino acids. Written as DNA, the CDR3 is TGTGCCAGCAGTCAGGGCGGCGTGGGGAAATACGAGCAGTACTTC. It is translated as CASSQGGVGKYEQYF.

The V and J genes are TRBV9 and TRBJ2-7; TRBD2 matches 8 bases. This CDR3 is 13 amino acids long. Germline V CDR1 and CDR2: SGDLS, YYNGEE. Trimming at V came to 6 bases and at J to 4 bases, leaving 6 bases not matched to a gene. This chain's CDR3 is CASNPAGVYEQYF. The CDR3 DNA is TGTGCCAGCAACCCAGCGGGAGTATACGAGCAGTACTTC. Full variable domain (missing parts from reference TRBV9 and TRBJ2-7): DSGVTQTPKHLITATGQRVTLRCSPRSGDLSVYWYQQSLDQGLQFLIQYYNGEERAKGNILERFSAQQFPDLHSELNLSSLELGDSALYFCASNPAGVYEQYFGPGTRLTVT.

The chain uses TRBV28 and TRBJ2-1; 8 bases agree with TRBD2. This CDR3 is built from 16 residues. Germline values: CDR1 MDHEN, CDR2 SYDVKM. Trimming cost V 3 bases and J 3 bases; bases outside gene matches: 7. The CDR3 sequence: CASSFSITSGYNEQFF. Here the CDR3 DNA reads TGTGCCAGCAGTTTTAGTATTACTAGCGGCTACAATGAGCAGTTCTTC.

The chain has TRBV27 and TRBJ2-7; 7 bases match TRBD2. V dropped 6 bases and J dropped 5; count of bases not matched to a gene: 19. Germline-derived CDR1 and CDR2 are MNHEY and SMNVEV (reference sequence). CDR3 length: 17 amino acids. The CDR3 reads CASRPLLTRAGTHEQYF. The CDR3 DNA reads as TGTGCCAGCAGGCCCCTCCTAACTAGAGCGGGAACCCACGAGCAGTACTTC.

This clone was seen just once. The chain uses TRBV28 and TRBJ2-7; 9 bases are shared with TRBD1. The CDR3 contains 14 residues. CDR1 MDHEN and CDR2 SYDVKM come from the germline V gene. V lost 8 bases and J lost 3; bases outside the gene matches: 8. This CDR3 is CASQQRGQGYEQYF. In DNA form, the CDR3 reads TGTGCCAGCCAACAGAGGGGACAGGGCTACGAGCAGTACTTC.

The gene calls are TRBV27 and TRBJ2-3; 12 bases line up with TRBD2. The CDR3 loop spans 18 amino acids. V gave up 2 bases and J gave up 3 bases; unmatched junction bases: 9. Germline V gene data show CDR1 as MNHEY and CDR2 as SMNVEV (reference sequence). CDR3 DNA sequence: TGTGCCAGCAGTTTACAACTAGCGGGAGGCAGTGGGACAGATACGCAGTATTTT. It yields the protein CASSLQLAGGSGTDTQYF.

This chain links TRBV5-6 with TRBJ2-7, with 9 bases lining up with TRBD2. CDR1 and CDR2 from the germline V gene are SGHDT and YYEEEE. CDR3 size: 18 residues. The V and J ends lost 4 bases and 1 base, in that order; junction bases with no gene match: 15. The CDR3 bases are TGTGCCAGCAGCCCCCTCACAAGGGTAGCGGGAGTTTCCTACGAGCAGTACTTC. The encoded protein is CASSPLTRVAGVSYEQYF.

CDR3 sequence: CASSSGGGFMNTEAFF. CDR3 nucleotides: TGTGCCAGCAGTTCTGGGGGGGGGTTTATGAACACTGAAGCTTTCTTT. V is TRBV6-5 and J is TRBJ1-1; weak D call: TRBD1 (5 bases). Germline assignment: CDR1 MNHEY and CDR2 SVGAGI. V was pared by 4 bases and J by 0 bases, with 15 bases between. The CDR3 length is 16 residues.

The rearrangement uses TRBV16 and TRBJ2-5; maybe TRBD1 (6 bases). CDR1 KGHSY and CDR2 FQNENV come from the germline V gene. The germline V and J ends were trimmed by 1 base and 4 bases, with 19 bases remaining between them. CDR3 length: 17 amino acids. The CDR3, as DNA: TGTGCCAGCAGCCAATTCCCTGGGGGCAGATCTGTAGAGACCCAGTACTTC. This gives the protein CASSQFPGGRSVETQYF.

The CDR3 DNA reads TGTGCCAGCAGCCTAGCGGGAGGAACCGAGCAGTACTTC. Translated, it gives CASSLAGGTEQYF. The rearrangement links TRBV6-6 to TRBJ2-7; 11 bases fit TRBD2. The CDR3 extends over 13 amino acids. CDR1 MNHNY and CDR2 SVGAGI come from the germline V gene (reference sequence). The ends lost 6 bases at V and 6 bases at J; junction bases unmatched: 4.